Listed below are T cell receptor beta chains from one sample, sequenced in a study of cytomegalovirus exposure and HLA in healthy donors. Repertoires were generated with immunoSEQ multiplex PCR, while TCRdb's copy carries only in-frame clones and drops some. The sample records about 110,000 clones, more than 60% being singletons. Sequenced: PBMCs. The origin of the receptors is a woman aged 50 to 60 in good health and CMV-seropositive. Each CDR3 is given with its conserved first and last residue. A D gene is named only where the DNA matches it firmly. Size is omitted from some rows. Given values are once, few, many or a class for expanded clones.

.,.,TRBV6-4,TRBJ2-3,CASSDWGGLTDTQYF,TGTGCCAGCAGTGACTGGGGGGGCCTCACAGATACGCAGTATTTT
few,.,TRBV4-1,TRBJ1-1,CASSLRTVNEAFF,TGCGCCAGCAGCTTGCGGACAGTCAATGAAGCTTTCTTT
few,.,TRBV4-1,TRBJ1-4,CASSFMRRSNEKLFF,TGCGCCAGCAGCTTTATGCGGCGGAGTAATGAAAAACTGTTTTTT
.,TRBD2,TRBV7-9,TRBJ2-5,CASSAPGGGALGETQYF,TGTGCCAGCAGCGCCCCCGGCGGGGGGGCTTTAGGGGAGACCCAGTACTTC
.,TRBD1,TRBV5-1,TRBJ1-2,CASSLGQGVPYGYTF,TGCGCCAGCAGCTTGGGGCAGGGGGTACCCTATGGCTACACCTTC
.,TRBD1,TRBV10-3,TRBJ2-5,CAISDSIILGQGLQETQYF,TGTGCCATCAGTGACTCAATAATATTGGGACAGGGTCTCCAAGAGACCCAGTACTTC
once,TRBD1,TRBV7-8,TRBJ1-6,CASSLDSGTGYSPLHF,TGTGCCAGCAGCTTAGATAGTGGGACAGGGTATTCACCCCTCCACTTT
.,.,TRBV7-3,TRBJ1-1,CASSLTRGEGTEAFF,TGTGCCAGCAGCTTAACGAGGGGGGAGGGCACTGAAGCTTTCTTT
.,.,TRBV5-1,TRBJ2-2,CASSLGRANTGELFF,TGCGCCAGCAGCTTGGGCAGGGCGAACACCGGGGAGCTGTTTTTT
.,TRBD1,TRBV19,TRBJ1-2,CASRINTGTVEYYGYTF,TGTGCCAGTAGGATAAACACGGGGACAGTGGAGTACTATGGCTACACCTTC
few,TRBD1,TRBV2,TRBJ2-7,CASSGQGIEQYF,TGTGCCAGCAGTGGACAGGGGATCGAGCAGTACTTC
few,.,TRBV6-1,TRBJ2-7,CASRGDGFSYEQYF,TGTGCCAGCAGAGGAGACGGCTTCTCCTACGAGCAGTACTTC
.,.,TRBV9,TRBJ1-4,CASSPSGIDNEKLFF,TGTGCCAGCAGCCCGAGCGGGATAGATAATGAAAAACTGTTTTTT
.,.,TRBV7-2,TRBJ1-4,CASSLDRAEKLFF,TGTGCCAGCAGCTTAGACAGGGCTGAAAAACTGTTTTTT
.,.,TRBV19,TRBJ1-1,CASHRVYPNTEAFF,TGTGCCAGTCACCGGGTTTACCCTAACACTGAAGCTTTCTTT
few,.,TRBV6-5,TRBJ1-1,CASSYRGGEHNTEAFF,TGTGCCAGCAGTTACCGAGGGGGTGAACACAACACTGAAGCTTTCTTT
.,.,TRBV27,TRBJ1-3,CASSLSKGPNSGNTIYF,TGTGCCAGCAGTTTATCGAAGGGGCCGAACTCTGGAAACACCATATATTTT
.,.,TRBV6-1,TRBJ1-5,CASSGTVQPQHF,TGTGCCAGCAGTGGGACAGTCCAGCCCCAGCATTTT
.,.,TRBV4-1,TRBJ2-3,CASSQTRAGTDTQYF,TGCGCCAGCAGCCAAACAAGGGCAGGGACAGATACGCAGTATTTT
.,TRBD2,TRBV5-4,TRBJ2-7,CASSLGLAPDYEQYF,TGTGCCAGCAGCTTGGGACTAGCTCCAGACTACGAGCAGTACTTC
.,.,TRBV5-4,TRBJ1-2,CASSPRGGGGGSYGYTF,TGTGCCAGCAGCCCCCGAGGGGGTGGGGGTGGAAGCTATGGCTACACCTTC
.,.,TRBV5-4,TRBJ1-3,CASSHSLGAGNTIYF,TGTGCCAGCAGCCACTCTTTAGGGGCCGGAAACACCATATATTTT
.,.,TRBV4-2,TRBJ2-2,CASSQDNLNTGELFF,TGTGCCAGCAGCCAAGATAATTTAAACACCGGGGAGCTGTTTTTT
.,TRBD1,TRBV11-3,TRBJ2-1,CASSLGRQGNNEQFF,TGTGCCAGCAGCTTAGGGAGACAGGGTAACAATGAGCAGTTCTTC
.,.,TRBV5-6,TRBJ2-1,CASSFGLKLSYNEQFF,TGTGCCAGCAGCTTTGGACTAAAACTCTCCTACAATGAGCAGTTCTTC
.,.,TRBV5-4,TRBJ2-7,CASSLGQGNEQYF,TGTGCCAGCAGCTTGGGCCAGGGAAACGAGCAGTACTTC
.,.,TRBV7-3,TRBJ1-1,CASSLQGKSEAFF,TGTGCCAGCAGCTTACAGGGGAAGAGTGAAGCTTTCTTT
.,.,TRBV5-1,TRBJ1-1,CASSASGPEAFF,TGCGCCAGCAGCGCTTCGGGTCCTGAAGCTTTCTTT
.,.,TRBV27,TRBJ2-2,CASSLLAANTGELFF,TGTGCCAGCAGTTTGTTAGCGGCCAACACCGGGGAGCTGTTTTTT
.,.,TRBV7-9,TRBJ1-2,CASSLDGNYGYTF,TGTGCCAGCAGCTTAGACGGTAACTATGGCTACACCTTC
.,.,TRBV30,TRBJ1-5,CAWSGGMGGQPQHF,TGTGCCTGGAGCGGGGGGATGGGTGGTCAGCCCCAGCATTTT
few,.,TRBV5-1,TRBJ1-5,CASSSDGVQPQHF,TGCGCCAGCAGCTCGGACGGGGTTCAGCCCCAGCATTTT
.,TRBD2,TRBV7-9,TRBJ2-7,CASSFRPAGGPGEQYF,TGTGCCAGCAGCTTTCGGCCTGCGGGGGGGCCGGGCGAGCAGTACTTC
few,TRBD2,TRBV7-6,TRBJ2-7,CASSPGTSKEQYF,TGTGCCAGCAGCCCTGGGACTAGCAAAGAGCAGTACTTC
.,.,TRBV7-8,TRBJ1-2,CASSQDRDYGYTF,TGTGCCAGCAGCCAAGACAGAGACTATGGCTACACCTTC
few,.,TRBV6-1,TRBJ1-3,CASGTYSSGNTIYF,TGTGCCAGCGGGACTTACTCCTCTGGAAACACCATATATTTT
.,TRBD2,TRBV23-1,TRBJ2-3,CASSQLAGDLLSTDTQYF,TGCGCCAGCAGTCAACTAGCGGGGGACCTCCTTAGCACAGATACGCAGTATTTT
.,TRBD2,TRBV27,TRBJ2-1,CASSPLTSGGIREQFF,TGTGCCAGCAGTCCTCTGACTAGCGGGGGGATTCGTGAGCAGTTCTTC
once,TRBD1,TRBV30,TRBJ1-2,CAWTAGQGGGYTF,TGTGCCTGGACGGCCGGACAGGGTGGCGGCTACACCTTC
.,TRBD1,TRBV7-2,TRBJ2-2,CASSRYSGTEITGELFF,TGTGCCAGCAGCCGATACTCCGGGACAGAGATCACCGGGGAGCTGTTTTTT
.,.,TRBV13,TRBJ1-1,CASSLGGNTEAFF,TGTGCCAGCAGCTTGGGGGGGAACACTGAAGCTTTCTTT
once,TRBD1,TRBV6-1,TRBJ2-7,CASSGSADRGSYEQYF,TGTGCCAGCAGTGGCTCTGCGGACAGGGGCTCCTACGAGCAGTACTTC
.,.,TRBV28,TRBJ2-7,CASSLIQYEQYF,TGTGCCAGCAGTTTAATCCAGTACGAGCAGTACTTC
.,.,TRBV19,TRBJ1-5,CASSILGERQPQHF,TGTGCCAGTAGTATACTGGGTGAGCGTCAGCCCCAGCATTTT
once,TRBD2,TRBV30,TRBJ2-1,CAWSVGSGGYNEQFF,TGTGCCTGGAGTGTAGGTAGCGGGGGTTACAATGAGCAGTTCTTC
.,TRBD1,TRBV4-2,TRBJ2-1,CASSQDVQGAGNEQFF,TGTGCCAGCAGCCAAGATGTGCAGGGGGCGGGTAATGAGCAGTTCTTC
.,.,TRBV5-1,TRBJ1-6,CASSLTGPHNSPLHF,TGCGCCAGCAGCTTGACAGGACCCCATAATTCACCCCTCCACTTT
.,.,TRBV4-2,TRBJ2-7,CASSQDLVGGYYEQYF,TGTGCCAGCAGCCAAGATTTGGTGGGGGGTTACTACGAGCAGTACTTC
.,TRBD2,TRBV29-1,TRBJ2-3,CSVRRTSGGSTDTQYF,TGCAGCGTCCGGAGAACTAGCGGGGGGAGCACAGATACGCAGTATTTT
.,.,TRBV2,TRBJ2-1,CASSILVYEQFF,TGTGCCAGCAGCATACTAGTTTATGAGCAGTTCTTC